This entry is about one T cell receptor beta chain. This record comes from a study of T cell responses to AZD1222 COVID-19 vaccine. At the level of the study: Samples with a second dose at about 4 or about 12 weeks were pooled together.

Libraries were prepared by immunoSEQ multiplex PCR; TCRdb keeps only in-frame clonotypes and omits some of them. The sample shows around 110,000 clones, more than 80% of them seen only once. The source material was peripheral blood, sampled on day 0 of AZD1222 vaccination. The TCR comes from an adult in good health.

The chain's CDR3 is CASSYPDRSQPQHF. As DNA, the CDR3 is TGTGCCAGCAGTTACCCGGACAGATCTCAGCCCCAGCATTTT. This chain links TRBV6-2 or TRBV6-3 with TRBJ1-5, with D perhaps TRBD1 (6 bases). V lost 2 bases to trimming and J lost 6 bases, with 11 bases between them. Germline values: CDR1 MNHEY, CDR2 SVGEGT. The CDR3 totals 14 residues.